This entry lists 28 T cell receptor beta chains sequenced from one sample in a study of T cells after yellow fever vaccination. TCRdb reprocessed the 5' RACE reads via MiXCR and lists one record per CDR3 protein. Seen here are around 73,000 distinct CDR3 sequences, 7.5% to 9% observed once, and the top ten hold around 38%. The sample here was CD8+ T cells sorted from PBMCs, taken on the day of the yellow fever booster vaccination. The receptors were gathered from a man aged 25 to 40 who received the YFV17D yellow fever vaccine.

V and J are TRBV29-1 and TRBJ2-2; no clear D gene. The CDR3 extends over 13 amino acids. Germline V gene data show CDR1 as SQVTM and CDR2 as ANQGSEA. The V gene lost 5 bases and the J gene lost 2 bases, with 9 bases spanning the gap. In DNA, the CDR3 is TGCAGCGTTCTGACCGAAAACACCGGGGAGCTGTTTTTT. Protein: CSVLTENTGELFF.

The chain employs TRBV19 and TRBJ1-1; D might be TRBD1 (6 bases). This CDR3 region has 13 residues. V lost 11 bases and J 0 bases, leaving 13 bases between the germline ends. Germline assignment: CDR1 LNHDA and CDR2 SQIVND (reference sequence). The CDR3 sequence is CASGGAMNTEAFF. CDR3 bases: TGTGCCTCTGGGGGGGCGATGAACACTGAAGCTTTCTTT.

This clonotype was seen a few times. The chain carries TRBV7-8 and TRBJ2-1; 14 nucleotides align to TRBD2. Germline CDR1 is SGHVS and CDR2 is FQNEAQ. The CDR3 extends over 17 amino acids. The ends lost 4 bases at V and 10 bases at J; junction bases unmatched: 12. CDR3 bases: TGTGCCAGCAGCTCCCCCGGGACTAGCGGGAGTAGGGGCGAGCAGTTCTTC. Its protein product is CASSSPGTSGSRGEQFF.

V usage is TRBV5-4 and J usage is TRBJ2-1, with D perhaps TRBD1 (5 bases). With 10 bases removed from V and 9 bases from J, the gap between germline ends came to 23 bases. The V gene's germline CDR1 is SGHNT and CDR2 YYREEE (reference sequence). The length of the CDR3 is 14 residues. This chain's CDR3 is CASSSEAGFSEQFF. The CDR3 DNA reads TGTGCCTCCTCCTCCGAGGCAGGGTTTAGTGAGCAGTTCTTC.

There are a few counts of this clonotype. The V call is TRBV5-1, the J call TRBJ2-7; 7 nucleotides agree with TRBD1. The length of the CDR3 is 14 residues. Germline-derived CDR1 and CDR2 are SGHRS and YFSETQ. V dropped 3 bases and J dropped 2; count of bases not matched to a gene: 5. The CDR3 DNA follows: TGCGCCAGCAGCTCCGGGACAGTAACCTACGAGCAGTACTTC. Residues: CASSSGTVTYEQYF.

This clonotype was seen ten or more times. This chain connects TRBV9 to TRBJ2-1; 8 nucleotides align to TRBD1. The trim removed 0 bases at V and 5 bases at J, leaving 7 bases unmatched. This CDR3 spans 16 amino acids. The germline V gene has CDR1 SGDLS and CDR2 YYNGEE. This CDR3 is CASSVGGQGLHNEQFF. CDR3 nucleotide sequence: TGTGCCAGCAGCGTAGGTGGACAGGGACTGCACAATGAGCAGTTCTTC.

This chain links TRBV28 with TRBJ2-7, with D unclear. V lost 6 bases, J lost 0 bases, and 12 bases lay in between. Germline CDR1 is MDHEN and CDR2 is SYDVKM. This CDR3 contains 14 residues. The CDR3, as DNA: TGTGCCAGCAGCAAACCGGGCATCTCCTACGAGCAGTACTTC. Its translation: CASSKPGISYEQYF.

The sample holds many counts of this clonotype. V and J are TRBV20-1 and TRBJ2-3; 8 bases fit TRBD2. The junction had 12 bases not matched to a gene; V was cut back by 1 base and J by 3 bases. The germline V gene encodes CDR1 DFQATT and CDR2 SNEGSKA (reference sequence). The CDR3 has 17 residues. This chain's CDR3 is CSARGSSGPLGTDTQYF. The CDR3 DNA follows: TGCAGTGCTAGAGGGTCTAGCGGGCCGCTAGGGACAGATACGCAGTATTTT.

The chain couples TRBV19 to TRBJ2-1; TRBD2 agrees at 7 bases. Germline CDR1 and CDR2: LNHDA and SQIVND (reference sequence). V lost 3 bases and J lost 3; bases outside the gene matches: 5. The CDR3 has 15 amino acids. The CDR3 DNA reads TGTGCCAGTAGTATTAGTCTAGCGGTCTACAATGAGCAGTTCTTC. Protein: CASSISLAVYNEQFF.

This clonotype occurred a few times. The chain has TRBV30 and TRBJ2-2; the D gene is possibly TRBD2 (6 bases). Germline V gene lookup returns CDR1 GTSNPN and CDR2 SVGIG (reference sequence). V dropped 4 bases and J dropped 3 bases, with 9 bases sitting between them. The CDR3 is made up of 13 amino acids. CDR3 loop: CAWNRGDTGELFF. CDR3 sequence (DNA): TGTGCCTGGAATCGCGGGGACACCGGGGAGCTGTTTTTT.

The chain employs TRBV7-9 and TRBJ1-2, with D possibly TRBD1 on 5 matching bases. CDR1 is SEHNR and CDR2 is FQNEAQ in the germline V gene (reference sequence). CDR3 length equals 14 residues. V gave up 1 base and J gave up 4 bases, with 10 bases separating them. The CDR3 nucleotides are TGTGCCAGCAGCTTAGAAGCGGGGCTCTATGGCTACACCTTC. As protein: CASSLEAGLYGYTF.

V and J are TRBV3-1 and TRBJ2-1; D is perhaps TRBD1 or TRBD2 (5 bases each). V was shortened by 3 bases and J by 8 bases, with 20 bases between the two germline ends. CDR1 and CDR2 from the germline V gene are LGHDT and YNNKEL (reference sequence). The CDR3 runs 16 residues. CDR3 nucleotide sequence: TGTGCCAGCAGCCAGTTACACAACCGGGGCGACTATGAGCAGTTCTTC. As protein: CASSQLHNRGDYEQFF.

This clonotype was seen only a few times. This chain joins TRBV9 and TRBJ2-3; 8 bases match TRBD1. CDR1 is SGDLS and CDR2 is YYNGEE in the germline V gene. The CDR3 covers 15 residues. V was pared by 3 bases and J by 4 bases, with 7 bases of the junction left unmatched. CDR3 in DNA: TGTGCCAGCAGCGGGGGACAGGCGGTGGCAGATACGCAGTATTTT. It translates to CASSGGQAVADTQYF.

The rearrangement uses TRBV7-9 and TRBJ2-3; 9 bases align to TRBD1. J lost 6 bases, V lost 4 bases, and 8 bases had no gene match. Per the germline V gene, CDR1 is SEHNR and CDR2 is FQNEAQ (reference sequence). There are 15 residues in the CDR3. The CDR3 here is CASSSTGGFSDTQYF. The CDR3 coding sequence is TGTGCCAGCAGCTCCACAGGGGGCTTTTCGGATACGCAGTATTTT.

This sequence joins TRBV10-3 and TRBJ2-7; 10 bases fit TRBD1. With V trimmed by 9 bases and J by 4 bases, 0 bases remained unmatched. The CDR3 has 11 residues. Per germline, CDR1 ENHRY and CDR2 SYGVKD. The DNA for the CDR3 is TGTGCCATGGGACAGGGGTACGAGCAGTACTTC. Its translation is CAMGQGYEQYF.

This clonotype was seen at least ten times. This chain connects TRBV4-1 to TRBJ2-5; D ambiguous. The CDR3 has 14 residues. Trimming left V 1 base short and J 1 base short, with 7 bases between. Germline V gene data show CDR1 as MGHRA and CDR2 as YSYEKL. CDR3 bases: TGCGCCAGCAGCCAAGCAGAGGTCCAAGAGACCCAGTACTTC. Residues: CASSQAEVQETQYF.

This clonotype was counted a few times. A read error is possible here, since a much larger clone lies one base away. The chain uses TRBV20-1 and TRBJ1-1; maybe TRBD1 (5 bases). The CDR3 is 13 amino acids. Trimming shortened V by 0 bases and J by 6 bases, and 11 bases separated the two germline ends. CDR1 is DFQATT, CDR2 SNEGSKA, per germline (reference sequence). The CDR3 loop reads CSARDLGASEAFF. CDR3 bases: TGCAGTGCTAGAGATTTAGGGGCCTCTGAAGCTTTCTTT.

This clonotype showed up many times. V is TRBV7-8 and J is TRBJ2-7, with D perhaps given as TRBD1 or TRBD2 (5 bases each). Germline V CDR1 and CDR2: SGHVS, FQNEAQ. The V gene lost 5 bases and the J gene lost 2 bases, with 16 bases spanning the gap. There are 15 residues in the CDR3. Here the CDR3 reads CASSPPRDGTYEQYF. The CDR3, as DNA: TGTGCCAGCAGCCCACCCCGGGACGGGACCTACGAGCAGTACTTC.

This clonotype has more than one count but fewer than ten. The V call is TRBV20-1, the J call TRBJ1-4, with D perhaps matching TRBD1 (6 bases). Germline CDR1 reads DFQATT; CDR2 reads SNEGSKA (reference sequence). V gave up 6 bases and J gave up 6 bases, with 11 bases separating them. There are 12 residues in the CDR3. Here the CDR3 reads CSALTGDEKLFF. CDR3 bases: TGCAGTGCGCTGACAGGTGATGAAAAACTGTTTTTT.

The rearrangement uses TRBV3-1 and TRBJ2-6; D is possibly TRBD1 (6 bases). CDR1 is LGHDT and CDR2 is YNNKEL in the germline V gene (reference sequence). Trimming stripped 1 base from V and 2 bases from J, with 9 bases between. The CDR3 is made up of 16 amino acids. The CDR3 is CASSQGWGPGANVLTF. In DNA, the CDR3 is TGTGCCAGCAGCCAAGGATGGGGGCCTGGGGCCAACGTCCTGACTTTC.

This clonotype has more than one count but fewer than ten. The V call is TRBV20-1, the J call TRBJ2-7; 10 bases align to TRBD1. The V gene end was trimmed by 3 bases and the J gene end by 3 bases; junction bases not matched to a gene: 2. Germline V lookup: CDR1 DFQATT, CDR2 SNEGSKA (reference sequence). The CDR3 runs 13 residues. The CDR3 region is CSARGQGFYEQYF. The CDR3, as DNA: TGCAGTGCTAGGGGACAGGGGTTCTACGAGCAGTACTTC.

This clonotype turned up a few times. The V gene is TRBV4-3, the J gene TRBJ2-3; 10 bases are shared with TRBD2. The CDR3 length is 17 residues. The ends lost 3 bases at V and 2 bases at J; junction bases unmatched: 8. Germline assignment: CDR1 LGHNA and CDR2 YSLEER. The CDR3 spells CASSQERAGGTTDTQYF. DNA for the CDR3: TGCGCCAGCAGCCAGGAAAGAGCGGGAGGGACCACAGATACGCAGTATTTT.

In this sample, this clonotype turned up many times. This rearrangement joins TRBV7-2 to TRBJ2-3; the match to TRBD1 covers 8 bases. The trim removed 5 bases at V and 7 bases at J, leaving 8 bases unmatched. This CDR3 contains 14 residues. Germline V gene sequence: CDR1 SGHTA, CDR2 FQGNSA. The CDR3 here is CASSPWTGPNTQYF. The CDR3 nucleotides read TGTGCCAGCAGCCCGTGGACAGGGCCAAATACGCAGTATTTT.

The chain carries TRBV28 and TRBJ2-1; 10 bases match TRBD1. Germline V gene sequence: CDR1 MDHEN, CDR2 SYDVKM. The CDR3 sequence is 17 residues long. The ends lost 5 bases at V and 7 bases at J; junction bases unmatched: 14. CDR3 coding DNA: TGTGCCAGCAGTCTACTTGTCCCCGGGACAGGGGTTAATGAGCAGTTCTTC. The encoded protein is CASSLLVPGTGVNEQFF.

This clonotype was observed a handful of times. This chain joins TRBV27 and TRBJ2-1; TRBD2 agrees at 12 bases. The J segment lost 8 bases and the V segment lost 2 bases, leaving 7 bases of the junction unmatched. The CDR3 runs to 16 residues. Germline assignment: CDR1 MNHEY and CDR2 SMNVEV (reference sequence). CDR3 bases: TGTGCCAGCAGTTTACCTACTAGCGGGAGGATCCATGAGCAGTTCTTC. This encodes CASSLPTSGRIHEQFF.

This clonotype was found a few times. This rearrangement joins TRBV9 to TRBJ2-2; unclear D gene. With 0 bases removed from V and 0 bases from J, the gap between germline ends came to 6 bases. CDR1 SGDLS and CDR2 YYNGEE come from the germline V gene. The CDR3 covers 15 residues. The CDR3 DNA reads TGTGCCAGCAGCGTAGTCGATGCGAACACCGGGGAGCTGTTTTTT. It specifies CASSVVDANTGELFF.

This clonotype was seen ten or more times. This chain joins TRBV14 and TRBJ2-1; the match to TRBD2 covers 8 bases. Germline values: CDR1 SGHDN, CDR2 FVKESK. The length of the CDR3 is 17 residues. The V gene end was trimmed by 1 base and the J gene end by 3 bases; junction bases not matched to a gene: 8. The CDR3: CASSQVRGGEHYNEQFF. The CDR3 DNA sequence: TGTGCCAGCAGCCAAGTTCGGGGGGGAGAGCACTACAATGAGCAGTTCTTC.

This clonotype was found a few times. The V and J genes are TRBV4-3 and TRBJ2-2; 8 nucleotides match TRBD2. V lost 3 bases and J lost 5; bases outside the gene matches: 8. Germline-derived CDR1 and CDR2 are LGHNA and YSLEER. The length of the CDR3 is 16 residues. For the CDR3, the DNA is TGCGCCAGCAGCCACCGAGGTGCTAGCGGGACCGGGGAGCTGTTTTTT. The encoded protein is CASSHRGASGTGELFF.